The TCR beta chain under discussion was sequenced for a study of PD-L1 blockade in urothelial cancer. Study-wide background: Atezolizumab 1,200 mg was given intravenously every 3 weeks, starting 2014. About nine tenths of the roughly 29 patients were men with bladder-origin urothelial cancer. Overall study findings and caveats: The study found that durable-benefit patients expanded tumor-associated blood clones more at 3 weeks. When pretreatment blood TCR clonality was below the median, it predicted better survival.

Only in-frame clones appear in the TCRdb table, and some are missing; sequencing was by immunoSEQ multiplex PCR. The sample lists roughly 95,000 clones, around 87% occurring once. Concerning this clone itself: The antigen remains undetermined.

Trimming cost V 4 bases and J 12 bases, with 12 bases left between them. This CDR3 is 12 amino acids long. In germline, CDR1 is MDHEN, CDR2 SYDVKM. Time point meaning: pretreatment peripheral blood. Sequenced here: PBMCs, sampled around atezolizumab (anti-PD-L1) treatment. This chain joins TRBV28 and TRBJ1-4; tentative D call: TRBD1 (6 bases). The sequence came from a man in his sixties with urothelial cancer. Here the CDR3 reads CASSSTGFQLFF. The CDR3 DNA is TGTGCCAGCAGTTCCACAGGGTTTCAACTGTTTTTT.